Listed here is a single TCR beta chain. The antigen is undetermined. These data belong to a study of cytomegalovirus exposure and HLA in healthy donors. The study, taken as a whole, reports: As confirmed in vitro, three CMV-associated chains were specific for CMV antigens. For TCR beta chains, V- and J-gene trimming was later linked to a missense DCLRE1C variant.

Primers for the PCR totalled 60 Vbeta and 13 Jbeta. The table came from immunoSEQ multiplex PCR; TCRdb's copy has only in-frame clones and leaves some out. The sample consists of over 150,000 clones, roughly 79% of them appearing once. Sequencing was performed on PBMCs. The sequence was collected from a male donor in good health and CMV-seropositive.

Here the CDR3 DNA reads TGTGCCACCAGCAGAGATGCGAACGAGCAGTACTTC. It specifies CATSRDANEQYF. The chain combines TRBV15 with TRBJ2-7; D uncertain. Germline CDR1 reads LNHNV; CDR2 reads YYDKDF (reference sequence). This CDR3 region has 12 residues. The ends were cut back, 0 bases at V and 5 bases at J, with 5 bases in the middle.